This paragraph covers one T cell receptor beta chain sequence. Per the original data handling: Estimation of nucleated cell counts relied on the amplification of reference gene primers. Here immunoSEQ multiplex PCR was the method, and the copy in TCRdb shows in-frame clones only, minus some. V and J calls and clone size are given by that table; D and trimming were obtained from the DNA. The sample has 140,000 or so clones, over 75% seen once. This specimen comes from a study of blood T cell repertoires in COVID-19. Whole-study context: Sites in the United States, Italy and Spain provided acute and convalescent COVID-19 samples.

The CDR3 has 13 residues. V was cut by 2 bases and J by 7 bases, with 11 bases left in between. Germline lookup yields CDR1 ENHRY and CDR2 SYGVKD. The source is a man aged 65 to 79 with acute or convalescent COVID-19. The V gene is TRBV10-3, the J gene TRBJ1-1; D is unresolved. What was sequenced was peripheral blood. CDR3 nucleotides: TGTGCCATCAGTGAGATGTGGGCCCTTGAAGCTTTCTTT. This gives the protein CAISEMWALEAFF.